Below are 27 T cell receptor beta chains sequenced from a single sample in a study of T cell responses to AZD1222 COVID-19 vaccine. Generated by immunoSEQ multiplex PCR, the TCRdb table keeps only in-frame clones and is missing some. This table holds about 94,000 clones, 85% found once. The input for sequencing was peripheral blood, taken 28 days after the second AZD1222 dose. The source of these receptors is an adult who received the AZD1222 COVID-19 vaccine.

The V call is TRBV5-1, the J call TRBJ1-5; 10 nucleotides agree with TRBD1. Germline assignment: CDR1 SGHRS and CDR2 YFSETQ. The CDR3 is 16 amino acids. With 4 bases clipped from V and 5 bases from J, the junction kept 9 bases outside the gene matches. The CDR3 DNA follows: TGCGCCAGCAGCCCTGGCGGGACAGGGGAGCATCAGCCCCAGCATTTT. Its translation is CASSPGGTGEHQPQHF.

This chain joins TRBV18 and TRBJ2-3; no definite D call. The CDR3 loop spans 12 amino acids. CDR1 KGHSH and CDR2 LQKENI come from the germline V gene. Trimming removed 4 bases at V and 6 bases at J, with 8 bases between. The CDR3 DNA follows: TGTGCCAGCTCACAAGGATCGGATACGCAGTATTTT. Translation gives CASSQGSDTQYF.

This rearrangement joins TRBV5-1 to TRBJ2-3, with 8 bases matching TRBD1. Germline V gene data show CDR1 as SGHRS and CDR2 as YFSETQ. CDR3 length: 14 amino acids. V trimming: 8 bases; J trimming: 2 bases; junction bases outside the gene matches: 7. The CDR3 region is CASDRGPDTDTQYF. For the CDR3, the DNA is TGCGCCAGTGACAGGGGACCCGACACAGATACGCAGTATTTT.

The chain carries TRBV3-1 (or the pseudogene TRBV3-2) and TRBJ2-1, with D uncertain. The CDR3 is 14 residues long. Between the trimmed V and J ends, which lost 0 bases and 9 bases, there was a span of 12 bases. Germline assignment: CDR1 LGHDT and CDR2 YNNKEL (reference sequence). The CDR3 loop is CASSQDSGSGEQFF. In nucleotides, the CDR3 is TGTGCCAGCAGCCAAGATTCAGGCTCGGGTGAGCAGTTCTTC.

This clone was observed a single time. V gene TRBV14 combines with J gene TRBJ1-3, with D possibly matching TRBD1 (5 bases). This CDR3 comprises 16 residues. Germline assignment: CDR1 SGHDN and CDR2 FVKESK. V lost 0 bases to trimming and J lost 8 bases, with 17 bases between them. The CDR3 DNA reads as TGTGCCAGCAGCCAAGAGGCGCAGGGCTTTGCGGACACCATATATTTT. Its translation is CASSQEAQGFADTIYF. The full variable domain, its missing parts supplied by reference TRBV14 and TRBJ1-3, is EAGVTQFPSHSVIEKGQTVTLRCDPISGHDNLYWYRRVMGKEIKFLLHFVKESKQDESGMPNNRFLAERTGGTYSTLKVQPAELEDSGVYFCASSQEAQGFADTIYFGEGSWLTVV.

J is TRBJ2-3 and V is TRBV7-3, with 8 bases lining up with TRBD2. J gave up 6 bases and V 5 bases, and 4 bases lay outside the gene matches. The CDR3 has 13 residues. Germline V gene sequence: CDR1 SGHTA, CDR2 FQGTGA. The CDR3 sequence is CASSERLADTQYF. The CDR3, as DNA: TGTGCCAGCAGCGAAAGACTAGCGGATACGCAGTATTTT.

The chain couples TRBV7-9 to TRBJ1-2, with D maybe TRBD1 (5 bases). The CDR3 sequence is 13 residues long. The V gene lost 7 bases and the J gene lost 0 bases, with 9 bases spanning the gap. The germline CDR1 and CDR2 sequences are SEHNR and FQNEAQ (reference sequence). CDR3 in DNA: TGTGCCAGCATCGGGGGGTCTAACTATGGCTACACCTTC. Protein sequence: CASIGGSNYGYTF.

This clone has just a few counts. J is TRBJ1-5 and V is TRBV30; D gene uncertain. This CDR3 is built from 13 residues. V lost 1 base and J lost 1, with 5 bases in between. Germline values: CDR1 GTSNPN, CDR2 SVGIG (reference sequence). The CDR3 bases are TGTGCCTGGAGTGAGAGAAGCAATCAGCCCCAGCATTTT. Translating it yields CAWSERSNQPQHF.

This clone showed up just a few times. This chain uses TRBV5-6 with TRBJ1-6, with TRBD1 as a possible D gene (6 bases). The CDR3 is 16 residues long. From germline, CDR1 is SGHDT and CDR2 YYEEEE. Deletions cut 4 bases from V and 7 bases from J, with 18 bases between. CDR3 nucleotides: TGTGCCAGCAGCCCCAGAGACAGGCCGTTGAATTCACCCCTCCACTTT. Protein product: CASSPRDRPLNSPLHF.

The chain uses TRBV6-5 and TRBJ2-2, with D maybe TRBD1 (5 bases). Germline CDR1 is MNHEY and CDR2 is SVGAGI. The CDR3 is made up of 14 amino acids. V lost 2 bases to trimming and J lost 4 bases, with 8 bases between them. CDR3 sequence (DNA): TGTGCCAGCAGTTACCAGGGTTTCACCGGGGAGCTGTTTTTT. Its protein product is CASSYQGFTGELFF.

The V gene is TRBV25-1, the J gene TRBJ1-4; D unresolved. Germline CDR1 MGHDK, CDR2 SYGVNS. With 2 bases removed from V and 7 bases from J, the gap between germline ends came to 14 bases. The CDR3 extends over 15 amino acids. CDR3 sequence: CASSEPRGTGEKLFF. The CDR3 DNA is TGTGCCAGCAGTGAACCGCGGGGTACTGGTGAAAAACTGTTTTTT.

The rearrangement joins TRBV5-1 to TRBJ2-7, with D tentatively TRBD2 (5 bases). The CDR3 covers 14 residues. Trimming removed 0 bases at V and 0 bases at J, with 7 bases between. Germline CDR1 and CDR2: SGHRS and YFSETQ. CDR3 coding DNA: TGCGCCAGCAGCTTGGCTGGGAGCTCCTACGAGCAGTACTTC. The encoded protein is CASSLAGSSYEQYF.

The DNA of the CDR3 is TGCGCCAGCAGCCAAGAATCAGGGGGGGCCTACGAGCAGTACTTC. It encodes CASSQESGGAYEQYF. This chain links TRBV4-1 with TRBJ2-7, with D perhaps assigned TRBD1 or TRBD2 (7 bases each). V was pared by 0 bases and J by 2 bases, with 11 bases between. The CDR3 covers 15 residues. Germline V lookup: CDR1 MGHRA, CDR2 YSYEKL.

The chain uses TRBV19 and TRBJ2-1, with D possibly being TRBD1 (5 bases). V was clipped by 5 bases and J by 6 bases, with 8 bases between them. Germline loops: CDR1 LNHDA, CDR2 SQIVND (reference sequence). The CDR3 spans 12 residues. The CDR3 sequence: CASSYQGNEQFF. The CDR3 bases are TGTGCCAGTAGTTATCAGGGCAATGAGCAGTTCTTC.

This clone has only a few counts. The chain is built from TRBV27 and TRBJ2-5, with D uncertain. CDR1 and CDR2 (germline): MNHEY, SMNVEV (reference sequence). CDR3 length equals 13 residues. V was clipped by 0 bases and J by 5 bases, with 7 bases between them. Here the CDR3 DNA reads TGTGCCAGCAGTTTATCCTTATGGGAGACCCAGTACTTC. This gives the protein CASSLSLWETQYF.

The chain recombines TRBV2 with TRBJ2-2; unclear D gene. The V gene lost 4 bases and the J gene lost 4 bases, with 10 bases spanning the gap. This CDR3 region has 14 residues. CDR1 is SNHLY, CDR2 FYNNEI, per germline. DNA of the CDR3: TGTGCCAGCAGTGTTCTCGGAGCCACCGGGGAGCTGTTTTTT. Encoded protein: CASSVLGATGELFF.

V usage is TRBV7-9 and J usage is TRBJ1-5, with 9 bases that match TRBD1. Trimming took 0 bases from V and 7 from J; bases not matched to a gene: 4. Germline lookup yields CDR1 SEHNR and CDR2 FQNEAQ (reference sequence). The CDR3 length is 15 residues. The CDR3 DNA reads TGTGCCAGCAGCTTAGCGGGACAGGGCTGGCAGCCCCAGCATTTT. This encodes CASSLAGQGWQPQHF.

The chain recombines TRBV5-1 with TRBJ2-3; 8 bases match TRBD2. The CDR3 covers 18 residues. The trim removed 4 bases at V and 0 bases at J, leaving 13 bases unmatched. Per germline, CDR1 SGHRS and CDR2 YFSETQ. CDR3 coding DNA: TGCGCCAGCAGCCGTAGCGGGGTCAGATCCATTAGCACAGATACGCAGTATTTT. This sequence encodes CASSRSGVRSISTDTQYF.

This chain links TRBV5-6 with TRBJ1-1; perhaps TRBD1 as D (5 bases). V lost 5 bases and J lost 3, with 14 bases in between. The CDR3 contains 14 residues. Germline loops: CDR1 SGHDT, CDR2 YYEEEE. For the CDR3, the DNA is TGTGCCAGCAGTCCCCCGAGGGACGACACTGAAGCTTTCTTT. This gives the protein CASSPPRDDTEAFF.

CDR3 amino acids: CASSLSPAGNTGELFF. The CDR3 region has the DNA TGTGCCAGCAGCTTATCCCCAGCGGGGAACACCGGGGAGCTGTTTTTT. The rearrangement joins TRBV7-3 to TRBJ2-2, with D maybe TRBD2 (6 bases). The ends were cut back, 2 bases at V and 1 base at J, with 11 bases in the middle. The CDR3 runs to 16 residues. CDR1 and CDR2 (germline): SGHTA, FQGTGA.

The chain links TRBV27 to TRBJ2-5; 11 bases line up with TRBD1. Germline V gene lookup returns CDR1 MNHEY and CDR2 SMNVEV (reference sequence). Losses at the gene ends were 2 bases for V and 5 bases for J; bases not matched to a gene: 4. The CDR3 is 15 residues long. The CDR3 region is CASSLGTGGLETQYF. The CDR3 nucleotides are TGTGCCAGCAGTTTAGGGACAGGGGGACTGGAGACCCAGTACTTC.

This chain links TRBV7-2 with TRBJ2-3; TRBD1 matches at 8 bases. The germline V gene encodes CDR1 SGHTA and CDR2 FQGNSA. With V trimmed by 8 bases and J by 2 bases, 6 bases remained unmatched. CDR3 length: 14 residues. The CDR3 DNA follows: TGTGCCAGCCGAAGCAGGGGGCACACAGATACGCAGTATTTT. This encodes CASRSRGHTDTQYF.

In its sample, this clone was seen a few times. V gene TRBV7-2 combines with J gene TRBJ1-1; a weak D match, TRBD1 (6 bases). CDR1 is SGHTA and CDR2 is FQGNSA in the germline V gene. This CDR3 spans 16 amino acids. Trimming took off 2 bases at V and 4 bases at J, with 17 bases between the two ends. CDR3 coding DNA: TGTGCCAGCAGCTTATTTCGGGGGCGCATGGGCACTGAAGCTTTCTTT. Protein product: CASSLFRGRMGTEAFF.

This sequence joins TRBV18 and TRBJ2-1, with 7 bases lining up with TRBD2. The V gene end was trimmed by 3 bases and the J gene end by 0 bases; junction bases not matched to a gene: 2. This CDR3 has 15 residues. Germline-derived CDR1 and CDR2 are KGHSH and LQKENI. The CDR3 region is CASSPKRGSYNEQFF. CDR3 nucleotides: TGTGCCAGCTCACCCAAGCGGGGCTCCTACAATGAGCAGTTCTTC.

The rearrangement uses TRBV19 and TRBJ2-7; TRBD1 aligns across 9 bases. CDR3 length: 16 amino acids. Per germline, CDR1 LNHDA and CDR2 SQIVND (reference sequence). V was clipped by 4 bases and J by 4 bases; unmatched bases: 11. CDR3 residues: CASSKILGQGTYEQYF. CDR3 in DNA: TGTGCCAGTAGTAAAATCCTTGGACAGGGGACATACGAGCAGTACTTC.

This clone came up once. V and J are TRBV5-1 and TRBJ2-3, with unresolved D. Trimming removed 0 bases from V and 3 bases from J, with 20 bases in between. This CDR3 contains 18 residues. Germline V gene lookup returns CDR1 SGHRS and CDR2 YFSETQ. In DNA, the CDR3 is TGCGCCAGCAGCTTGGAAGGTCGAGAGCTACTTGGGACAGATACGCAGTATTTT. The encoded protein is CASSLEGRELLGTDTQYF.

The V and J genes are TRBV7-2 and TRBJ2-1, with 7 bases fitting TRBD1. The trim removed 5 bases at V and 15 bases at J, leaving 16 bases unmatched. Germline-derived CDR1 and CDR2 are SGHTA and FQGNSA. The CDR3 totals 14 residues. Here the CDR3 reads CASSPNPRDRLGFF. CDR3 sequence (DNA): TGTGCCAGCAGCCCCAACCCCCGGGACAGACTGGGGTTCTTC.